Listed below are T cell receptor beta chains from one sample, sequenced in a study of blood T cell repertoires in COVID-19. The method was immunoSEQ multiplex PCR; TCRdb's version includes in-frame clones alone and lacks a portion of them. The sample shows 350,000 or so clones, around 88% of them seen only once. Sequencing was done on a sample of peripheral blood. All receptors come from a woman between 25 and 40 years old with COVID-19, enrolled during active disease. The CDR3 runs from the conserved cysteine through the conserved F or W. Each record gives: D gene, V gene, J gene, clone size, CDR3 DNA, CDR3 protein. A D gene is named only where the DNA matches it firmly. Not all rows give a size; the values are once, few, many and, for expanded clones, a class.

d_call: TRBD2
v_call: TRBV7-2
j_call: TRBJ2-1
clone_size: -
cdr3_nt: TGTGCCAGCAGCCCCTGGACTAGCGGGGATAGGCAGTTCTTC
cdr3_aa: CASSPWTSGDRQFF

d_call: TRBD1
v_call: TRBV5-1
j_call: TRBJ1-2
clone_size: few
cdr3_nt: TGCGCCAGCAGCGGAGGGACAGGGGCTAGGGACTATGGCTACACCTTC
cdr3_aa: CASSGGTGARDYGYTF

d_call: TRBD2
v_call: TRBV7-9
j_call: TRBJ2-1
clone_size: once
cdr3_nt: TGTGCCAGCAGCCGGGGACTAGCGGGGGATGAGCAGTTCTTC
cdr3_aa: CASSRGLAGDEQFF

d_call: -
v_call: TRBV2
j_call: TRBJ1-5
clone_size: -
cdr3_nt: TGTGCCAGCACGGCGGGGGCTCAGCCCCAGCATTTT
cdr3_aa: CASTAGAQPQHF

d_call: TRBD1
v_call: TRBV30
j_call: TRBJ2-6
clone_size: -
cdr3_nt: TGTGCCTGGTGGGGACAGCGTCAAAGTCGGGCCAACGTCCTGACTTTC
cdr3_aa: CAWWGQRQSRANVLTF

d_call: TRBD1
v_call: TRBV15
j_call: TRBJ1-1
clone_size: -
cdr3_nt: TGTGCCACCAGCAGACCGCAGGGGGGAAGGACTGAAGCTTTCTTT
cdr3_aa: CATSRPQGGRTEAFF

d_call: TRBD1
v_call: TRBV7-3
j_call: TRBJ2-2
clone_size: -
cdr3_nt: TGTGCCAGCAGGGGAGACTCGGGGACAGGAAACACCGGGGAGCTGTTTTTT
cdr3_aa: CASRGDSGTGNTGELFF

d_call: TRBD1
v_call: TRBV4-3
j_call: TRBJ1-2
clone_size: -
cdr3_nt: TGCGCCAGCAGCCAAGGAGTTGGGACAGGGAGCTATGGCTACACCTTC
cdr3_aa: CASSQGVGTGSYGYTF

d_call: TRBD1
v_call: TRBV19
j_call: TRBJ2-7
clone_size: once
cdr3_nt: TGTGCCAGTAGACAGGGGCCAGACGAGCAGTACTTC
cdr3_aa: CASRQGPDEQYF

d_call: -
v_call: TRBV15
j_call: TRBJ1-1
clone_size: -
cdr3_nt: TGTGCCACCAGAGTAGGGGTTAGGGACACTGAAGCTTTCTTT
cdr3_aa: CATRVGVRDTEAFF

d_call: TRBD1
v_call: TRBV10-3
j_call: TRBJ1-2
clone_size: few
cdr3_nt: TGTGCCATCAGGTCCGGGACAGGGAGCTATGGCTACACCTTC
cdr3_aa: CAIRSGTGSYGYTF

d_call: -
v_call: TRBV28
j_call: TRBJ1-6
clone_size: -
cdr3_nt: TGTGCCAGCAGACCTCAGGGGTTAAGCTCCTATAATTCACCCCTCCACTTT
cdr3_aa: CASRPQGLSSYNSPLHF

d_call: -
v_call: TRBV11-2
j_call: TRBJ1-1
clone_size: -
cdr3_nt: TGTGCCAGCAGTGGACTCTTGAACACTGAAGCTTTCTTT
cdr3_aa: CASSGLLNTEAFF

d_call: -
v_call: TRBV6-4
j_call: TRBJ2-2
clone_size: once
cdr3_nt: TGTGCCAGCAGCCCCTCGAACACCGGGGAGCTGTTTTTT
cdr3_aa: CASSPSNTGELFF

d_call: -
v_call: TRBV5-6
j_call: TRBJ1-6
clone_size: -
cdr3_nt: TGTGCCAGCAGACCTGCCCAGGGGATGAGAGATTCACCCCTCCACTTT
cdr3_aa: CASRPAQGMRDSPLHF

d_call: -
v_call: TRBV14
j_call: TRBJ2-7
clone_size: -
cdr3_nt: TGTGCCAGCAGCCAAGATCGCGGAAGGGCAGGGCCCTACGAGCAGTACTTC
cdr3_aa: CASSQDRGRAGPYEQYF